These T cell receptor beta chains were read from a single sample in a study of cytotoxic CD8 clonotypes in ibrutinib-treated CLL. Assay: immunoSEQ multiplex PCR; the TCRdb copy retains only in-frame clones and omits some. The sample yields about 130,000 clones, 84% seen once. The specimen comprised PBMCs, sampled after 24 months of ibrutinib treatment. These receptors were taken from a human donor with chronic lymphocytic leukemia. Each CDR3 is given with its conserved first and last residue. A D gene is named only where the DNA matches it firmly. Clone size is shown for a subset of rows, as once, few, many or a class of expanded clone.

size	D	V	J	CDR3	DNA
-	TRBD1	TRBV10-1	TRBJ2-1	CASSPTRTGGNEQFF	TGCGCCAGCAGTCCAACTCGGACAGGGGGAAATGAGCAGTTCTTC
-	-	TRBV6-4	TRBJ2-3	CASSMDWGAQDTQYF	TGTGCCAGCAGCATGGACTGGGGGGCCCAAGATACGCAGTATTTT
-	-	TRBV11-3	TRBJ2-5	CASSSGPSVRETQYF	TGTGCCAGCAGCTCAGGCCCCAGTGTCCGAGAGACCCAGTACTTC
-	-	TRBV6-1	TRBJ2-3	CASSEIDGSTDTQYF	TGTGCCAGCAGTGAAATAGATGGTAGCACAGATACGCAGTATTTT
-	-	TRBV19	TRBJ1-2	CASSRPPNYGYTF	TGTGCCAGTAGCCGACCCCCGAACTATGGCTACACCTTC
-	-	TRBV29-1	TRBJ2-5	CSVVWGPETQYF	TGCAGCGTTGTATGGGGGCCAGAGACCCAGTACTTC
-	-	TRBV10-1	TRBJ2-3	CASTLTASTSTDTQYF	TGCGCCAGCACCCTGACAGCTTCCACCAGCACAGATACGCAGTATTTT
-	-	TRBV5-1	TRBJ2-5	CASSLAGARVQEAQYF	TGCGCCAGCAGCTTGGCCGGGGCCCGGGTCCAAGAGGCCCAGTACTTC
-	-	TRBV27	TRBJ2-7	CASSPWTNPYEQYF	TGTGCCAGCAGTCCCTGGACTAACCCTTACGAGCAGTACTTC
-	-	TRBV4-3	TRBJ1-4	CASSQDPGAATNEKLFF	TGCGCCAGCAGCCAAGATCCGGGGGCAGCAACTAATGAAAAACTGTTTTTT
-	-	TRBV9	TRBJ2-3	CASSAGTDTQYF	TGTGCCAGCAGCGCCGGCACAGATACGCAGTATTTT
-	-	TRBV5-4	TRBJ2-7	CASSLSGQSSYEQYF	TGTGCCAGCAGCTTATCTGGACAAAGCTCCTACGAGCAGTACTTC
few	-	TRBV7-9	TRBJ1-6	CASSLGGSPLHF	TGTGCCAGCAGCTTAGGCGGTTCACCCCTCCACTTT
-	-	TRBV30	TRBJ2-3	CAWSGGRYTQYF	TGTGCCTGGAGTGGGGGACGATATACGCAGTATTTT
-	-	TRBV6-5	TRBJ1-3	CASSQRNTIYF	TGTGCCAGCAGCCAGAGAAACACCATATATTTT
-	-	TRBV21-1	TRBJ1-2	CASSSLSRQGLNYGYTF	TGTGCCAGCAGCTCCCTAAGCCGACAGGGCCTTAACTATGGCTACACCTTC
-	TRBD2	TRBV7-2	TRBJ2-1	CASSLSGGLYNEQFF	TGTGCCAGCAGCCTTAGCGGGGGGTTGTACAATGAGCAGTTCTTC
-	-	TRBV7-9	TRBJ2-7	CASSLVLNTGPVEQYF	TGTGCCAGCAGCTTAGTACTCAATACAGGTCCGGTCGAGCAGTACTTC
-	TRBD1	TRBV4-1	TRBJ2-5	CASSQVGQGGETQYF	TGCGCCAGCAGCCAAGTGGGACAGGGAGGCGAGACCCAGTACTTC
-	-	TRBV30	TRBJ1-2	CAWSVQAASNYGYTF	TGTGCCTGGAGTGTACAGGCAGCTTCCAACTATGGCTACACCTTC
-	-	TRBV27	TRBJ2-7	CASSLTRTHYEQYF	TGTGCCAGCAGTTTAACCCGGACACATTACGAGCAGTACTTC
-	-	TRBV15	TRBJ1-5	CATSRDQQAPRPQHF	TGTGCCACCAGCAGAGATCAACAGGCACCACGTCCCCAGCATTTT
-	-	TRBV18	TRBJ2-1	CASSPSERAYEQFF	TGTGCCAGCTCACCTTCGGAAAGGGCTTATGAGCAGTTCTTC
few	-	TRBV21-1	TRBJ1-6	CASNYRLVYNSPLHF	TGTGCCAGCAACTACAGACTCGTCTATAATTCACCCCTCCACTTT
-	TRBD2	TRBV5-1	TRBJ2-3	CASSVGWTSGTDTQYF	TGCGCCAGCAGCGTCGGGTGGACTAGCGGTACAGATACGCAGTATTTT
few	TRBD1	TRBV5-1	TRBJ1-2	CASSLEPGQGIGGYTF	TGCGCCAGCAGCCTGGAACCGGGACAGGGAATCGGTGGCTACACCTTC
-	-	TRBV10-2	TRBJ2-3	CAGPSLDTQYF	TGCGCCGGACCTAGCTTGGATACGCAGTATTTT
-	TRBD1	TRBV6-1	TRBJ1-2	CASRGTGDRGYTF	TGTGCCAGCAGGGGGACAGGGGACCGTGGCTACACCTTC
once	TRBD2	TRBV12-5	TRBJ2-7	CASGMGLAGGREQYF	TGTGCTAGTGGTATGGGACTAGCGGGGGGGCGGGAGCAGTACTTC
-	TRBD1	TRBV7-9	TRBJ2-7	CASSHLSDRAAYEQYF	TGTGCCAGCAGCCACCTCTCCGACAGGGCCGCCTACGAGCAGTACTTC
few	-	TRBV7-9	TRBJ2-5	CASDSPGRNQETQYF	TGTGCCAGCGATTCCCCTGGGCGGAACCAAGAGACCCAGTACTTC
few	TRBD1	TRBV9	TRBJ2-7	CASSGGQGAAYEQYF	TGTGCCAGCAGCGGGGGACAGGGGGCCGCCTACGAGCAGTACTTC
-	-	TRBV30	TRBJ2-1	CAWSGTGFDNEQFF	TGTGCCTGGAGTGGTACGGGGTTCGACAATGAGCAGTTCTTC
once	-	TRBV30	TRBJ2-7	CAWSYGPYEQYF	TGTGCCTGGAGTTATGGACCCTACGAGCAGTACTTC
-	TRBD1	TRBV30	TRBJ2-7	CAWTARGRTYEQYF	TGTGCCTGGACGGCGAGGGGGCGAACCTACGAGCAGTACTTC
once	TRBD1	TRBV19	TRBJ1-2	CASSVDRADGYTF	TGTGCCAGTAGTGTGGACAGGGCGGATGGCTACACCTTC
once	-	TRBV29-1	TRBJ2-1	CSVRTVGSEQFF	TGCAGCGTAAGGACAGTCGGCAGTGAGCAGTTCTTC
-	-	TRBV5-6	TRBJ2-5	CASSLVGGSQETQYF	TGTGCCAGCAGCTTGGTAGGGGGGTCCCAAGAGACCCAGTACTTC
-	-	TRBV2	TRBJ1-1	CASSETQLNTEAFF	TGTGCCAGCAGTGAAACCCAGCTGAACACTGAAGCTTTCTTT
-	-	TRBV11-2	TRBJ2-7	CASSLDLVNEQYF	TGTGCCAGCAGCTTAGATCTGGTCAACGAGCAGTACTTC